Below, 10 T cell receptor beta chains from the same sample are listed, as sequenced in a study of lymphopenia after photon versus proton radiotherapy. Assay used: immunoSEQ multiplex PCR; TCRdb lists only in-frame clones, some missing. The repertoire includes more than 11,000 clones, 70% to 85% of them detected once, and approximately 25% sits in the top ten. Material: peripheral blood, obtained from a patient treated with photon-based radiotherapy. These receptors came from a middle-aged man with gastric cancer.

The CDR3: CASSLLHPSTTEAFF. The CDR3 DNA sequence: TGTGCCAGCAGCTTGCTCCACCCCAGTACCACTGAAGCTTTCTTT. The rearrangement uses TRBV5-6 and TRBJ1-1; unclear D gene. The CDR3 is 15 residues long. The V end was cut by 1 base, the J end by 4 bases, with 14 bases between. Germline V lookup: CDR1 SGHDT, CDR2 YYEEEE.

This clone was observed a few times. The rearrangement links TRBV7-3 to TRBJ2-7, with a possible D match to TRBD2 (5 bases). Germline V gives CDR1 SGHTA, CDR2 FQGTGA. The V end lost 5 bases, the J end lost 6 bases, and 14 bases lay between the germline ends. This CDR3 is 13 amino acids long. The CDR3 sequence: CASSIWSEGEQYF. The DNA of the CDR3 is TGTGCCAGCAGCATCTGGTCCGAGGGCGAGCAGTACTTC.

The gene calls are TRBV7-9 and TRBJ1-3; 7 bases line up with TRBD1. In germline, CDR1 is SEHNR, CDR2 FQNEAQ (reference sequence). The CDR3 sequence is 15 residues long. J was trimmed by 4 bases and V by 3 bases; bases with no gene match: 6. The CDR3: CASSFEGALGNTIYF. In DNA, the CDR3 is TGTGCCAGCAGCTTTGAGGGGGCGCTCGGAAACACCATATATTTT.

The rearrangement uses TRBV19 and TRBJ1-5; D may be TRBD1 (6 bases). Germline CDR1 and CDR2: LNHDA and SQIVND (reference sequence). With 5 bases removed from V and 4 bases from J, the gap between germline ends came to 12 bases. CDR3 size: 14 residues. CDR3 amino acids: CASSEGGPNQPQHF. The CDR3 DNA reads as TGTGCCAGTAGTGAAGGGGGACCAAATCAGCCCCAGCATTTT.

The table lists this clone with a few counts. The CDR3 here is CASTTIAGGPGEQFF. The CDR3 nucleotides read TGTGCCAGTACCACAATAGCGGGGGGGCCGGGTGAGCAGTTCTTC. The chain combines TRBV19 with TRBJ2-1; 11 bases map to TRBD2. V lost 7 bases to trimming and J lost 9 bases; unmatched junction nucleotides: 11. In germline, CDR1 is LNHDA, CDR2 SQIVND (reference sequence). This CDR3 comprises 15 residues.

V gene TRBV13 combines with J gene TRBJ1-5; the D gene is possibly TRBD1 (5 bases). V gave up 6 bases and J gave up 2 bases, with 17 bases separating them. The V gene's germline CDR1 is PRHDT and CDR2 FYEKMQ (reference sequence). The length of the CDR3 is 16 residues. CDR3 nucleotide sequence: TGTGCCAGCAGTCGTGGAGGGGCGATGGGCAATCAGCCCCAGCATTTT. The encoded protein is CASSRGGAMGNQPQHF.

V and J are TRBV6-6 and TRBJ2-3; D is possibly TRBD2 (7 bases). The CDR3 is 15 amino acids. Per the germline V gene, CDR1 is MNHNY and CDR2 is SVGAGI (reference sequence). The V gene lost 6 bases and the J gene lost 0 bases, with 13 bases spanning the gap. The CDR3 DNA reads as TGTGCCAGCAGAAGGGGGGGAACTAGCACAGATACGCAGTATTTT. Protein: CASRRGGTSTDTQYF.

Written as DNA, the CDR3 is TGTGCCAGCTCACTGACCCGGGACACCCGGAGCTCTGGGGCCAACGTCCTGACTTTC. It encodes CASSLTRDTRSSGANVLTF. V usage is TRBV18 and J usage is TRBJ2-6; D possibly corresponds to TRBD1 (6 bases). The germline V and J ends were trimmed by 4 bases and 0 bases, with 19 bases remaining between them. The length of the CDR3 is 19 residues. Germline CDR1 reads KGHSH; CDR2 reads LQKENI.

The rearrangement uses TRBV11-3 and TRBJ2-3; D uncertain. Germline-derived CDR1 and CDR2 are SGHNT and YENEEA. Trimming stripped 5 bases from V and 6 bases from J, with 15 bases between. The CDR3 length is 14 residues. The CDR3 sequence is CASSQDHFVDTQYF. In DNA, the CDR3 is TGTGCCAGCAGCCAGGATCATTTTGTGGATACGCAGTATTTT.

V and J are TRBV30 and TRBJ1-2; 7 nucleotides agree with TRBD1. The ends lost 4 bases at V and 3 bases at J; junction bases unmatched: 11. The CDR3 has 15 residues. Germline V gene lookup returns CDR1 GTSNPN and CDR2 SVGIG (reference sequence). CDR3 in DNA: TGTGCCTGGATGAGGGAGACAGGGTTTCACTATGGCTACACCTTC. Encoded protein: CAWMRETGFHYGYTF.